This T cell receptor (beta chain) was captured in a study of blood T cell repertoires in COVID-19. The overall study: T cells, B-cell-depleted T cells, or PBMCs supplied cDNA or gDNA.

Profiled with immunoSEQ multiplex PCR; TCRdb holds only in-frame clones, not every one. The sample comprises around 160,000 clones, 80% of which are singletons, and 10% to 15% rests with the top ten. Only a few counts were recorded for this clone. This receptor was obtained from a man aged 55-75 years with active or convalescent COVID-19. Sequenced: peripheral blood.

The CDR3 DNA follows: TGTGCCAGCAGCCCTCCGGGGACAGGACCTATCGGCTACACCTTC. This sequence encodes CASSPPGTGPIGYTF. J is TRBJ1-2 and V is TRBV27, with 8 bases that match TRBD1. With 6 bases clipped from V and 8 bases from J, the junction kept 14 bases outside the gene matches. The CDR3 covers 15 residues. CDR1 and CDR2 (germline): MNHEY, SMNVEV (reference sequence).